A selection of T cell receptor beta chains follows, all from one sample in a study of post-analysis software for immune sequencing data. TCRdb re-called the PCR reads through MiXCR, storing one row per CDR3 protein. The sample includes roughly 800,000 distinct CDR3 sequences, roughly 27% of them seen just once. Specimen: blood. These receptors were taken from a girl under 18 with multiple sclerosis. Both conserved end residues are trimmed from each CDR3.

j_call v_call cdr3_aa
TRBJ2-7 TRBV28 ASSLPGQGSFGSYEQY
TRBJ2-3 TRBV11-3 ASSLAGGGHTQY
TRBJ2-1 TRBV7-2 ASSLKSQDNEQF
TRBJ2-1 TRBV20-1 SARKGGAYNEQF
TRBJ2-1 TRBV20-1 SASSQPVSSYNEQF
TRBJ2-4 TRBV7-2 ASSLASRGTNIQY
TRBJ2-4 TRBV12-3/TRBV12-4 ASSHPRGVKNIQY
TRBJ1-1 TRBV20-1 SARMYGVGAF
TRBJ2-3 TRBV3-1 ASSRRDRVNTQY
TRBJ2-5 TRBV28 ASSFQQGNQETQY
TRBJ2-6 TRBV6-1 ASSEQGKGSGANVLT
TRBJ2-7 TRBV6-5 ASSYSQGRSYEQY
TRBJ2-2 TRBV27 ASSTSTENTGELF
TRBJ1-1 TRBV6-5 ACSYSRSAGRNTEAF
TRBJ2-3 TRBV12-3/TRBV12-4 ASSLFLAGSDTQY
TRBJ2-3 TRBV5-5 ASSLTPGIQTDTQY
TRBJ1-5 TRBV11-2 ASSSGGTGGLGNQPQH
TRBJ2-3 TRBV10-3 AIIGQGTDTQY
TRBJ2-7 TRBV7-2 ASSLIGGIYEQY
TRBJ2-1 TRBV6-1 ASSLGGLAGSSYNEQF
TRBJ2-1 TRBV5-1 ASQIGGGTDEQF
TRBJ2-1 TRBV6-2/TRBV6-3 ASGKFNNEQF
- TRBV14 ASSHRTSGTYEQY
TRBJ2-5 TRBV29-1 SVKRGSGVETQY
TRBJ2-7 TRBV20-1 SARARLVSYEQY
TRBJ1-1 TRBV9 ASSSQGRPEAF
TRBJ1-1 TRBV5-6 ASSLRRGRMNTEAF
TRBJ1-2 TRBV4-3 ASSQESSSGYYGYT
TRBJ2-2 TRBV28 ASSLYSGGDTGELF
TRBJ2-3 TRBV6-5 ASSYFGTYTDTQY
TRBJ2-3 TRBV20-1 SARVADPHTQY
TRBJ1-2 TRBV3-1 ASSLIGGSLYGYT
TRBJ2-3 TRBV9 ASSVGTSGVTDTQY
TRBJ1-5 TRBV28 ASSSRVSNQPQH
TRBJ2-6 TRBV2 ASSGIGPKGLLSGANVLT
TRBJ1-6 TRBV7-2 ASRGQGVGSPLH
TRBJ1-2 TRBV5-1 ASSAEYYGYT
TRBJ2-3 TRBV28 ASSLSLLGTDTQY
TRBJ2-5 TRBV5-1 ASSLAAGEETQY
TRBJ2-3 TRBV6-6 ASSGRKDGGTDTQY
TRBJ1-6 TRBV7-2 ASSLGQNNSPLH
TRBJ2-1 TRBV3-1 ASSPSTGQTYNEQF
TRBJ2-3 TRBV5-1 ASSTSGRGDTQY
TRBJ2-1 TRBV20-1 SALSAVSYNEQF
TRBJ2-1 TRBV5-1 ASSPRAGEYNEQF
TRBJ2-1 TRBV7-9 ASSLATGDYHYNEQF
TRBJ2-3 TRBV5-6 ASSRAGGTDTQY
TRBJ2-5 TRBV14 ASSQDVGVIQETQY
TRBJ2-6 TRBV6-2/TRBV6-3 ASTNRDFSSSGANVLT
TRBJ2-3 TRBV20-1 SASPLAGRDTQY
TRBJ2-1 TRBV27 ASSSGTSGKNEQF
TRBJ1-1 TRBV11-2 ASSPINSQGTEAF
TRBJ2-3 TRBV20-1 SAPEGGATDAQY
TRBJ2-2 TRBV2 ASSQDSPNTGELF
TRBJ1-5 TRBV28 ATTTGDISNQPQH
TRBJ1-1 TRBV6-6 ASIKGEGEAF
TRBJ1-1 TRBV4-2 ASSPSTYGEAF
TRBJ2-5 TRBV20-1 SARDRIQGGETQY
TRBJ2-3 TRBV29-1 SVDWTGGADTQY
TRBJ2-7 TRBV7-2 ASSRTGTDSYEQY